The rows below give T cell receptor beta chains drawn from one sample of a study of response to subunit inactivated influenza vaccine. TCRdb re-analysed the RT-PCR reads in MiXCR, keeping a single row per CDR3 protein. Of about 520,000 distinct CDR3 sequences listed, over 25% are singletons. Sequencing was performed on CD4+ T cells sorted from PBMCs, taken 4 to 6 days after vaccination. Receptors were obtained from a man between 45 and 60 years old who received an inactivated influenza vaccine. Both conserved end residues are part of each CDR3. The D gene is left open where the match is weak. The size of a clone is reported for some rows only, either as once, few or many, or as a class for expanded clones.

CDR3: CASSFGGVVNEQFF; DNA: TGTGCCAGCAGTTTTGGAGGGGTTGTGAATGAGCAGTTCTTC; J: TRBJ2-1; size: few; V: TRBV27; D: NA
CDR3: CASSFGGLETQYF; DNA: TGTGCCAGCAGTTTTGGGGGCCTAGAGACCCAGTACTTC; J: TRBJ2-5; size: many; V: TRBV12-3/TRBV12-4; D: NA
CDR3: CASSLEASGGALTRTYEQYF; DNA: TGTGCCAGCAGCTTAGAAGCTAGCGGGGGGGCTCTAACCCGGACCTACGAGCAGTACTTC; J: TRBJ2-7; size: few; V: TRBV11-2; D: TRBD2
CDR3: CASSLVRRGLVANEQFF; DNA: TGTGCCAGCAGCTTAGTGCGCCGGGGGCTCGTGGCCAATGAGCAGTTCTTC; J: TRBJ2-1; size: few; V: TRBV7-8; D: NA
CDR3: CASSQIDSSTDTQYF; DNA: TGTGCCAGCAGCCAGATCGACAGTAGCACAGATACGCAGTATTTT; J: TRBJ2-3; size: few; V: TRBV4-2; D: NA
CDR3: CASSLSVRGNTEAFF; DNA: TGTGCCAGCAGCTTATCGGTCAGGGGGAACACTGAAGCTTTCTTT; J: TRBJ1-1; size: NA; V: TRBV7-9; D: NA
CDR3: CASSLVGEVRKQYF; DNA: TGTGCCAGCAGCTTAGTCGGGGAGGTGAGGAAGCAGTACTTC; J: TRBJ2-7; size: NA; V: TRBV13; D: NA
CDR3: CSVGKDPGANVLTF; DNA: TGCAGCGTTGGAAAGGACCCTGGGGCCAACGTCCTGACTTTC; J: TRBJ2-6; size: few; V: TRBV29-1; D: NA
CDR3: CASSAGQGAGEAFF; DNA: TGCGCCAGCAGCGCGGGACAGGGGGCCGGTGAAGCTTTCTTT; J: TRBJ1-1; size: few; V: TRBV5-1; D: TRBD1
CDR3: CASSLFTGREYF; DNA: TGTGCCAGCAGTTTATTCACGGGCAGGGAATACTTC; J: TRBJ2-7; size: few; V: TRBV28; D: NA
CDR3: CATSRGQGAGTDTQYF; DNA: TGTGCCACCAGCAGGGGACAGGGAGCTGGCACAGATACGCAGTATTTT; J: TRBJ2-3; size: NA; V: TRBV15; D: TRBD1
CDR3: CASSQDGQGIDTQYF; DNA: TGTGCCAGCAGCCAAGATGGACAGGGGATAGATACGCAGTATTTT; J: TRBJ2-3; size: NA; V: TRBV3-1; D: TRBD1
CDR3: CASSLGSSSGKETQYF; DNA: TGCGCCAGCAGCTTGGGTTCGTCTAGCGGGAAAGAGACCCAGTACTTC; J: TRBJ2-5; size: few; V: TRBV5-1; D: TRBD2
CDR3: CASSSSGTSGSTDTQYF; DNA: TGTGCCAGCAGTTCTTCCGGGACTAGCGGCAGCACAGATACGCAGTATTTT; J: TRBJ2-3; size: few; V: TRBV12-3/TRBV12-4; D: TRBD2
CDR3: CASSADRGVYEQYF; DNA: TGTGCCAGCAGCGCAGACAGGGGGGTATACGAGCAGTACTTC; J: TRBJ2-7; size: NA; V: TRBV7-8; D: TRBD1
CDR3: CASRRAQGITTGANVLTF; DNA: TGTGCCAGCAGAAGGGCCCAGGGGATTACAACTGGGGCCAACGTCCTGACTTTC; J: TRBJ2-6; size: NA; V: TRBV6-1; D: NA
CDR3: CASSQPDREGETQYF; DNA: TGCGCCAGCAGCCAACCTGACAGGGAGGGAGAGACCCAGTACTTC; J: TRBJ2-5; size: few; V: TRBV4-1; D: NA
CDR3: CASSWTGTGTYEQYF; DNA: TGTGCCAGCAGCTGGACCGGGACGGGCACCTACGAGCAGTACTTC; J: TRBJ2-7; size: NA; V: TRBV7-2; D: NA
CDR3: CATSDWGRARNEQFF; DNA: TGTGCCACCAGTGATTGGGGGAGGGCGAGGAATGAGCAGTTCTTC; J: TRBJ2-1; size: NA; V: TRBV24-1; D: TRBD2
CDR3: CSARFPQGAGTEAFF; DNA: TGCAGTGCTAGATTCCCCCAGGGGGCGGGCACTGAAGCTTTCTTT; J: TRBJ1-1; size: few; V: TRBV20-1; D: TRBD1
CDR3: CSVVGTGVYEQYF; DNA: TGCAGCGTTGTTGGGACAGGCGTCTACGAGCAGTACTTC; J: TRBJ2-7; size: NA; V: TRBV29-1; D: TRBD1
CDR3: CSVAVAGGLHEQYF; DNA: TGCAGCGTCGCCGTAGCGGGGGGGCTTCACGAGCAGTACTTC; J: TRBJ2-7; size: NA; V: TRBV29-1; D: TRBD2
CDR3: CASSYSVTSRGLPYEQYF; DNA: TGTGCCAGCAGTTACTCTGTGACTAGCCGTGGTCTCCCTTACGAGCAGTACTTC; J: TRBJ2-7; size: many; V: TRBV6-5; D: TRBD2
CDR3: CASSLIAGATGELFF; DNA: TGCGCCAGCAGCTTGATAGCTGGGGCCACCGGGGAGCTGTTTTTT; J: TRBJ2-2; size: few; V: TRBV5-1; D: NA
CDR3: CASAGGAGIVDTQYF; DNA: TGCGCCAGCGCTGGAGGGGCGGGTATCGTTGATACGCAGTATTTT; J: TRBJ2-3; size: few; V: TRBV5-1; D: NA
CDR3: CASSLDSNSGNTIYF; DNA: TGCGCCAGCAGCCTGGACAGTAACTCTGGAAACACCATATATTTT; J: TRBJ1-3; size: many; V: TRBV4-1; D: NA
CDR3: CASSEFLRGETQYF; DNA: TGTGCCAGCAGTGAATTTCTTCGGGGAGAGACCCAGTACTTC; J: TRBJ2-5; size: NA; V: TRBV2; D: NA
CDR3: CASSSGPAGEQFF; DNA: TGTGCCAGCAGCTCCGGGCCAGCCGGGGAGCAGTTCTTC; J: TRBJ2-1; size: NA; V: TRBV7-3; D: NA
CDR3: CATSRVGTELGYTF; DNA: TGTGCCACCAGCAGAGTGGGGACAGAACTGGGCTACACCTTC; J: TRBJ1-2; size: few; V: TRBV15; D: TRBD1
CDR3: CSARDLRGRTYEQYF; DNA: TGCAGTGCTAGAGATCTCCGGGGCCGAACCTACGAGCAGTACTTC; J: TRBJ2-7; size: NA; V: TRBV20-1; D: NA
CDR3: CASSQLGNEQFF; DNA: TGTGCCAGCAGCCAACTAGGGAATGAGCAGTTCTTC; J: TRBJ2-1; size: many; V: TRBV3-1; D: NA
CDR3: CSASLGQGTDTQYF; DNA: TGCAGTGCTAGTCTGGGACAGGGCACAGATACGCAGTATTTT; J: TRBJ2-3; size: NA; V: TRBV20-1; D: TRBD1